Listed here are 27 T cell receptor beta chains from one sample, sequenced in a study of shared clonotypes between healthy human individuals (dated by TCRdb to the early 2020s). The library was made by the immunoSEQ multiplex PCR assay. What TCRdb holds here is the immuneACCESS table cut down to in-frame rearrangements. Part of the clones is not present; checked against another copy, under half of the missing clones reflect an unresolved V gene, and the others are unexplained. The sample includes millions of clones, with 85% to 95% observed a single time. Under 0.45% of the sample is taken by the ten largest. Sequencing was performed on naive CD4+ T cells from PBMCs. What this sample's cell subset or site label stands for: CD45RA+ positively selected. Source of these receptors: a man aged 18-30 years in good health. Some clones in this sample may be carry-over from other donors' samples.

This chain connects TRBV6-1 to TRBJ2-7, with TRBD2 as a possible D gene (5 bases). Trimming cost V 7 bases and J 7 bases, with 17 bases left between them. From germline, CDR1 is MNHNS and CDR2 SASEGT. CDR3 length equals 13 residues. The CDR3 DNA is TGTGCCAGCACCCGAAGAGAGGGTCTGGAGCAGTACTTC. Residues: CASTRREGLEQYF.

The V and J genes are TRBV30 and TRBJ2-5; D possibly corresponds to TRBD2 (7 bases). Trimming removed 0 bases from V and 7 bases from J, with 15 bases in between. There are 14 residues in the CDR3. Germline lookup yields CDR1 GTSNPN and CDR2 SVGIG (reference sequence). CDR3 coding DNA: TGTGCCTGGAGTGTATCGGGAGGAGGGGGGACCCAGTACTTC. Translated, it gives CAWSVSGGGGTQYF.

In the case of this clone: One junction end disagrees with the germline gene, perhaps due to a read error. The V gene is TRBV30, the J gene TRBJ1-1; no clear D gene. Germline-derived CDR1 and CDR2 are GTSNPN and SVGIG (reference sequence). CDR3 length: 12 amino acids. CDR3 protein: CVWSKGWGEAFF. CDR3 nucleotide sequence: TGTGTCTGGAGTAAGGGTTGGGGTGAAGCTTTCTTT.

This chain joins TRBV5-6 and TRBJ1-1; D perhaps matches TRBD1 (5 bases). V was clipped by 0 bases and J by 0 bases, with 6 bases between them. The length of the CDR3 is 14 residues. The germline V gene has CDR1 SGHDT and CDR2 YYEEEE. CDR3 sequence: CASSLVQVNTEAFF. The CDR3 DNA follows: TGTGCCAGCAGCTTGGTACAGGTGAACACTGAAGCTTTCTTT.

The count of this clone is one. The V gene is TRBV9, the J gene TRBJ2-5; 8 nucleotides align to TRBD1. The CDR3 covers 17 residues. Germline V gene data show CDR1 as SGDLS and CDR2 as YYNGEE. V gave up 0 bases and J gave up 5 bases; unmatched junction bases: 12. CDR3 in amino acids: CASSVGPTGDLGETQYF. CDR3 in DNA: TGTGCCAGCAGCGTAGGACCGACAGGGGACTTGGGGGAGACCCAGTACTTC. The full variable domain, rest sourced from reference TRBV9 and TRBJ2-5, is DSGVTQTPKHLITATGQRVTLRCSPRSGDLSVYWYQQSLDQGLQFLIQYYNGEERAKGNILERFSAQQFPDLHSELNLSSLELGDSALYFCASSVGPTGDLGETQYFGPGTRLLVL.

J is TRBJ2-2 and V is TRBV5-1, with D tentatively TRBD1 (5 bases). V was clipped by 4 bases and J by 4 bases, with 14 bases between them. The CDR3 contains 15 residues. CDR1 and CDR2 from the germline V gene are SGHRS and YFSETQ. This chain's CDR3 is CASSPWKTGTGELFF. The DNA of the CDR3 is TGCGCCAGCAGCCCTTGGAAAACAGGCACCGGGGAGCTGTTTTTT.

The rearrangement joins TRBV7-8 to TRBJ2-3; D is possibly TRBD1 or TRBD2 (5 bases each). The germline V and J ends were trimmed by 5 bases and 3 bases, with 18 bases remaining between them. The germline gives CDR1 SGHVS, CDR2 FQNEAQ. The CDR3 runs to 16 residues. The CDR3 bases are TGTGCCAGCAGCCCCGGACGGGGCCGGATAACAGATACGCAGTATTTT. Protein: CASSPGRGRITDTQYF.

The V call is TRBV9, the J call TRBJ2-5; the match to TRBD2 covers 7 bases. The CDR3 is 16 amino acids. Per the germline V gene, CDR1 is SGDLS and CDR2 is YYNGEE. V shed 3 bases and J 5 bases; nucleotides not matched to a gene: 13. CDR3 DNA: TGTGCCAGCAGCGACCTTCGAGGGCTCGGGGGGGAGACCCAGTACTTC. Translating gives CASSDLRGLGGETQYF. The whole variable domain, remainder taken from reference TRBV9 and TRBJ2-5, is DSGVTQTPKHLITATGQRVTLRCSPRSGDLSVYWYQQSLDQGLQFLIQYYNGEERAKGNILERFSAQQFPDLHSELNLSSLELGDSALYFCASSDLRGLGGETQYFGPGTRLLVL.

V and J are TRBV5-1 and TRBJ2-1; TRBD2 agrees at 8 bases. V was clipped by 0 bases and J by 10 bases; unmatched bases: 3. Germline V gene sequence: CDR1 SGHRS, CDR2 YFSETQ. There are 13 residues in the CDR3. The CDR3 loop is CASSLGGRQEQFF. Here the CDR3 DNA reads TGCGCCAGCAGCTTGGGCGGGAGGCAGGAGCAGTTCTTC.

The V and J genes are TRBV5-1 and TRBJ2-5; D remains ambiguous. The CDR3 sequence is 12 residues long. V gave up 5 bases and J gave up 2 bases, with 7 bases separating them. Germline CDR1 reads SGHRS; CDR2 reads YFSETQ. CDR3 protein: CASSPRQETQYF. CDR3 in DNA: TGCGCCAGCAGTCCGAGGCAAGAGACCCAGTACTTC.

The chain combines TRBV29-1 with TRBJ2-1; D tentatively reads TRBD1 or TRBD2 (6 bases each). Per germline, CDR1 SQVTM and CDR2 ANQGSEA. The CDR3 consists of 17 residues. V was shortened by 0 bases and J by 0 bases, with 15 bases between the two germline ends. Here the CDR3 DNA reads TGCAGCGTTGAAGACCCAAGGGGGGACGCCTCCTACAATGAGCAGTTCTTC. This codes for CSVEDPRGDASYNEQFF.

The rearrangement uses TRBV4-2 and TRBJ2-1, with TRBD2 matching over 12 bases. Germline V CDR1 and CDR2: LGHNA, YNFKEQ. The J segment lost 15 bases and the V segment lost 0 bases, leaving 9 bases of the junction unmatched. This CDR3 comprises 15 residues. The CDR3 nucleotides read TGTGCCAGCAGCCAAGAGGGACTAGCGGGCCCCCGCGGGTTCTTC. Protein: CASSQEGLAGPRGFF.

The chain carries TRBV5-4 and TRBJ2-7; 8 bases match TRBD2. The CDR3 is 14 residues long. The junction had 5 bases not matched to a gene; V was cut back by 0 bases and J by 6 bases. The germline V gene has CDR1 SGHNT and CDR2 YYREEE (reference sequence). In DNA, the CDR3 is TGTGCCAGCAGCTTGGCGGGAGGGCTTACCGAGCAGTACTTC. Translated, it gives CASSLAGGLTEQYF. Complete variable domain (other parts from reference TRBV5-4 and TRBJ2-7): ETGVTQSPTHLIKTRGQQVTLRCSSQSGHNTVSWYQQALGQGPQFIFQYYREEENGRGNFPPRFSGLQFPNYSSELNVNALELDDSALYLCASSLAGGLTEQYFGPGTRLTVT.

The chain uses TRBV5-1 and TRBJ1-2, with D maybe TRBD1 (5 bases). Germline assignment: CDR1 SGHRS and CDR2 YFSETQ. The V end lost 1 base, the J end lost 6 bases, and 22 bases lay between the germline ends. The length of the CDR3 is 17 residues. CDR3 sequence reads: CASSLTGTIPGLDGYTF. DNA of the CDR3: TGCGCCAGCAGCTTGACGGGAACGATACCGGGACTCGATGGCTACACCTTC. The whole variable domain, filled in from reference TRBV5-1 and TRBJ1-2, reads KAGVTQTPRYLIKTRGQQVTLSCSPISGHRSVSWYQQTPGQGLQFLFEYFSETQRNKGNFPGRFSGRQFSNSRSEMNVSTLELGDSALYLCASSLTGTIPGLDGYTFGSGTRLTVV.

The chain employs TRBV2 and TRBJ2-7; D gene ambiguous. Trimming removed 6 bases at V and 3 bases at J, with 6 bases between. The germline V gene has CDR1 SNHLY and CDR2 FYNNEI. The CDR3 is made up of 11 amino acids. The CDR3 nucleotides read TGTGCCAGCAGCTCGCGCTACGAGCAGTACTTC. Its protein product is CASSSRYEQYF.

The rearrangement uses TRBV6-1 and TRBJ1-1; no definite D call. Deletions cut 0 bases from V and 4 bases from J, with 9 bases between. Germline-derived CDR1 and CDR2 are MNHNS and SASEGT. The CDR3 runs 14 residues. DNA for the CDR3: TGTGCCAGCAGTGAAGCGCCCCTGACCACTGAAGCTTTCTTT. Protein sequence: CASSEAPLTTEAFF.

The chain recombines TRBV5-4 with TRBJ1-4; maybe TRBD1 (6 bases). The V end lost 4 bases, the J end lost 5 bases, and 15 bases lay between the germline ends. The CDR3 extends over 15 amino acids. The germline V gene encodes CDR1 SGHNT and CDR2 YYREEE (reference sequence). The CDR3 DNA reads TGTGCCAGCAGCCAGGCGACAGGTTTGAATGAAAAACTGTTTTTT. This gives the protein CASSQATGLNEKLFF.

As regards this clone: A much more abundant neighbour one base away suggests this may be a read error. The chain carries TRBV2 and TRBJ1-1, with TRBD1 matching 8 bases. V lost 8 bases and J lost 1; bases outside the gene matches: 3. The germline V gene has CDR1 SNHLY and CDR2 FYNNEI. This CDR3 contains 13 residues. The CDR3 DNA follows: TGTGCCAGCGGTGGACAGGGGAACACTGAAGCTTTCTTT. Its protein is CASGGQGNTEAFF.

The chain carries TRBV18 and TRBJ1-1; no definite D call. V gave up 6 bases and J gave up 6 bases, with 29 bases separating them. CDR1 and CDR2 (germline): KGHSH, LQKENI. The CDR3 consists of 18 residues. CDR3 amino acids: CASSILSGKVVGSAEAFF. The CDR3 region has the DNA TGTGCCAGCTCTATCCTTTCCGGCAAAGTGGTAGGAAGCGCTGAAGCTTTCTTT. Based on the CDR3 plus reference TRBV18 and TRBJ1-1, the full variable domain is NAGVMQNPRHLVRRRGQEARLRCSPMKGHSHVYWYRQLPEEGLKFMVYLQKENIIDESGMPKERFSAEFPKEGPSILRIQQVVRGDSAAYFCASSILSGKVVGSAEAFFGQGTRLTVV.

The chain employs TRBV6-5 and TRBJ1-2; tentatively, D is TRBD1 (6 bases). Germline loops: CDR1 MNHEY, CDR2 SVGAGI. The CDR3 contains 14 residues. Trimming removed 3 bases at V and 7 bases at J, with 15 bases between. The CDR3 sequence: CASSYSTGYSGYTF. In DNA form, the CDR3 reads TGTGCCAGCAGTTATTCCACAGGGTATAGTGGCTACACCTTC.

This chain joins TRBV7-6 and TRBJ1-3; 7 bases align to TRBD1. The length of the CDR3 is 15 residues. Germline CDR1 and CDR2: SGHVS and FNYEAQ. Losses at the gene ends were 1 base for V and 2 bases for J; bases not matched to a gene: 2. DNA of the CDR3: TGTGCCAGCAGCTTAGTGACAGGGACTGGAAACACCATATATTTT. The encoded protein is CASSLVTGTGNTIYF.

The count of this clone is one. The chain recombines TRBV5-5 with TRBJ2-3, with D perhaps matching TRBD1 (6 bases). The CDR3 spans 15 residues. Germline assignment: CDR1 SGHKS and CDR2 YYEKEE (reference sequence). V lost 2 bases and J 2 bases, leaving 12 bases between the germline ends. Here the CDR3 DNA reads TGTGCCAGCAGCTTCCAGGGACATGACACAGATACGCAGTATTTT. Its protein product is CASSFQGHDTDTQYF.

The V gene is TRBV7-2, the J gene TRBJ1-6, with D maybe TRBD1 (5 bases). This CDR3 is 15 amino acids long. Looked up from germline, CDR1 is SGHTA and CDR2 is FQGNSA. The V end was cut by 5 bases, the J end by 5 bases, with 13 bases between. CDR3: CASSRDRGHNSPLHF. The CDR3 region has the DNA TGTGCCAGCAGCCGCGACAGAGGGCATAATTCACCCCTCCACTTT.

The gene calls are TRBV7-2 and TRBJ2-1; D might be TRBD2 (7 bases). Germline CDR1 and CDR2: SGHTA and FQGNSA. This CDR3 is built from 13 residues. Trimming took off 5 bases at V and 8 bases at J, with 13 bases between the two ends. The CDR3 coding sequence is TGTGCCAGCAGCAGCGGGACATCGCATGAGCAGTTCTTC. Translation gives CASSSGTSHEQFF. The full variable domain, with the rest looked up from reference TRBV7-2 and TRBJ2-1, is GAGVSQSPSNKVTEKGKDVELRCDPISGHTALYWYRQSLGQGLEFLIYFQGNSAPDKSGLPSDRFSAERTGGSVSTLTIQRTQQEDSAVYLCASSSGTSHEQFFGPGTRLTVL.

The chain joins TRBV7-9 to TRBJ2-7, with D tentatively TRBD1 (5 bases). Trimming cost V 5 bases and J 6 bases, with 14 bases left between them. CDR1 is SEHNR and CDR2 is FQNEAQ in the germline V gene (reference sequence). CDR3 size: 13 residues. CDR3 sequence (DNA): TGTGCCAGCAGCAATGCAGGGAAATCCGAGCAGTACTTC. Residues: CASSNAGKSEQYF. Using reference TRBV7-9 and TRBJ2-7 for the parts outside the CDR3, the full variable domain is DTGVSQNPRHKITKRGQNVTFRCDPISEHNRLYWYRQTLGQGPEFLTYFQNEAQLEKSRLLSDRFSAERPKGSFSTLEIQRTEQGDSAMYLCASSNAGKSEQYFGPGTRLTVT.

V gene TRBV28 combines with J gene TRBJ2-3; D is perhaps TRBD2 (5 bases). The V gene's germline CDR1 is MDHEN and CDR2 SYDVKM. The CDR3 length is 15 residues. Trimming took off 6 bases at V and 1 base at J, with 14 bases between the two ends. CDR3 loop: CASSPGRARTDTQYF. The CDR3 DNA sequence: TGTGCCAGCAGCCCGGGAAGGGCCCGCACAGATACGCAGTATTTT. Combining the CDR3 with reference TRBV28 and TRBJ2-3 gives the whole variable domain DVKVTQSSRYLVKRTGEKVFLECVQDMDHENMFWYRQDPGLGLRLIYFSYDVKMKEKGDIPEGYSVSREKKERFSLILESASTNQTSMYLCASSPGRARTDTQYFGPGTRLTVL.

The chain recombines TRBV5-1 with TRBJ1-1; TRBD1 matches 9 bases. Germline CDR1 SGHRS, CDR2 YFSETQ. V dropped 4 bases and J dropped 2; count of bases not matched to a gene: 9. This CDR3 is 16 amino acids long. The CDR3 nucleotides are TGCGCCAGCAGCCCCATTGGGGGACAGGGTAACACTGAAGCTTTCTTT. This codes for CASSPIGGQGNTEAFF.